This TCR beta chain was captured in a study of breast tumors, draining lymph nodes, adjacent tissues. Germline CDR1 reads LNHNV; CDR2 reads YYDKDF (reference sequence). Trimming stripped 4 bases from V and 6 bases from J, with 19 bases between. The CDR3 sequence is 15 residues long. Study-level points and caveats: Data only fit, rather than demonstrated, lymph node origin of most tumor T cells. Tumor TCR diversity was below lymph nodes but above nontumor tissue. Luminal-like breast cancer showed significantly higher tumor–nontumor repertoire similarity than basal-like. Most tumor T cells seemingly derive from lymph node, then expand in tumor.

Via MiXCR, TCRdb re-called the multiplex PCR reads, giving one row per CDR3 protein. Of 60,000 to 75,000 distinct CDR3 sequences in the sample, approximately 57% were seen once. Regarding this clonotype: Its antigen is as yet unknown.

The sequence came from a female donor with breast cancer. Some clones in this sample may be carry-over from other donors' samples. The specimen sequenced was breast tumor tissue. This chain uses TRBV15 with TRBJ2-7; D is perhaps TRBD1 or TRBD2 (5 bases each). The CDR3 DNA sequence: TGTGCCACCAGCACCTACCGGGACGGGGCATCCGAGCAGTACTTC. Translating it yields CATSTYRDGASEQYF.